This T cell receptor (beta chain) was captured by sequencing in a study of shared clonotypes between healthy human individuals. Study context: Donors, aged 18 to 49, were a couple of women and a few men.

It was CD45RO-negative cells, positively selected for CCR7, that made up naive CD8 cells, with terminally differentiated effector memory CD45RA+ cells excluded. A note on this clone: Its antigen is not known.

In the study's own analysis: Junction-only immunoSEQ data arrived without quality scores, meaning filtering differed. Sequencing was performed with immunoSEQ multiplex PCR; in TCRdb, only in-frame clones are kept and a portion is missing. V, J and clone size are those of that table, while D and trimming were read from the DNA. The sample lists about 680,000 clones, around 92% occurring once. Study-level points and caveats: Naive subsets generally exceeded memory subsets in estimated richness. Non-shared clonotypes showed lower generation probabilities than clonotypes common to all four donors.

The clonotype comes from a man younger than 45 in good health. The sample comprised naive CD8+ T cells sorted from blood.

CDR3 residues: CASSQSGHLIYNEQFF. CDR3 nucleotides: TGTGCCAGCAGCCAGAGCGGCCATCTGATTTACAATGAGCAGTTCTTC. The V call is TRBV14, the J call TRBJ2-1, with D possibly TRBD2 on 5 matching bases. The germline V gene has CDR1 SGHDN and CDR2 FVKESK. The CDR3 runs 16 residues. V was shortened by 3 bases and J by 4 bases, with 16 bases between the two germline ends.